The T cell receptor beta chain described here comes from a study of radiotherapy plus CTLA-4 blockade in lung cancer. Per germline, CDR1 SGHVS and CDR2 FQNEAQ. This CDR3 comprises 17 residues. Trimming pared 5 bases from V and 3 bases from J, leaving 17 bases between. Clones were read by immunoSEQ multiplex PCR, and TCRdb kept only the in-frame ones, dropping some. The repertoire consists of roughly 73,000 clones, with 80% to 90% occurring once and the leading ten covering 40%. V and J are TRBV7-8 and TRBJ2-6; D is perhaps TRBD2 (5 bases). The sequencing here drew on peripheral blood, taken from a patient treated with radiotherapy plus ipilimumab. The TCR was taken from a human donor with non-small cell lung cancer that progressed on radiotherapy plus ipilimumab. CDR3 residues: CASSHLQLRDGANVLTF. CDR3 bases: TGTGCCAGCAGCCACCTCCAGTTGAGGGATGGGGCCAACGTCCTGACTTTC.